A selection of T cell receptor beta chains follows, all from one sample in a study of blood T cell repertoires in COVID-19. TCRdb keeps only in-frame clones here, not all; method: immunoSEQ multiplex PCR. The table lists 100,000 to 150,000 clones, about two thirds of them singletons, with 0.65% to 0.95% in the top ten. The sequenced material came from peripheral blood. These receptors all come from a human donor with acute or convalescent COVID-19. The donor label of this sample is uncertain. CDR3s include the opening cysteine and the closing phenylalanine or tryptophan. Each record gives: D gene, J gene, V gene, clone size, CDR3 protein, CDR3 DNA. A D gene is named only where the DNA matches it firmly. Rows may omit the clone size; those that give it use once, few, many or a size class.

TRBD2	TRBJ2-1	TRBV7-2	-	CASSRGASGYNEQFF	TGTGCCAGCAGCCGTGGGGCTAGCGGATACAATGAGCAGTTCTTC
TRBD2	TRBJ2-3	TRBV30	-	CAWTTGAGGYSSTDTQYF	TGTGCCTGGACCACCGGGGCGGGGGGGTACTCTAGCACAGATACGCAGTATTTT
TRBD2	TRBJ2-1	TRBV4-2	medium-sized	CASSQELSWTSGGLYNEQFF	TGTGCCAGCAGCCAAGAACTCTCATGGACTAGCGGGGGTCTCTACAATGAGCAGTTCTTC
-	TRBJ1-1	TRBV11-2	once	CASSLYPGMNTEAFF	TGTGCCAGCAGCTTGTACCCAGGGATGAACACTGAAGCTTTCTTT
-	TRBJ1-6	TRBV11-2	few	CASSRQVNSPLHF	TGTGCCAGCAGCAGACAGGTCAATTCACCCCTCCACTTT
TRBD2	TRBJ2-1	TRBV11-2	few	CASSLVSGANNEQFF	TGTGCCAGCAGCTTAGTCAGCGGGGCGAACAATGAGCAGTTCTTC
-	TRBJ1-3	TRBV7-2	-	CASSRGTRFSGNTIYF	TGTGCCAGCAGCAGGGGGACGCGATTCTCTGGAAACACCATATATTTT
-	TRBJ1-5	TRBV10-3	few	CAISELGGVNQPQHF	TGTGCCATCAGTGAATTGGGGGGAGTCAATCAGCCCCAGCATTTT
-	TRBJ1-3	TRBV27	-	CASSSYRGGGNTIYF	TGTGCCAGCAGTTCCTATCGAGGGGGTGGAAACACCATATATTTT
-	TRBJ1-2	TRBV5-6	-	CASSLRQGLYGYTF	TGTGCCAGCAGCTTGCGGCAGGGGCTCTATGGCTACACCTTC
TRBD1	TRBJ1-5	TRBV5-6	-	CASSLGTGGVQPQHF	TGTGCCAGCAGCTTGGGGACAGGGGGCGTTCAGCCCCAGCATTTT
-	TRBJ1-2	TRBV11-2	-	CASSSPGRRAGYTF	TGTGCCAGCAGCTCCCCAGGGCGGAGGGCTGGCTACACCTTC
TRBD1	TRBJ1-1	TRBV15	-	CATSRSGQGRTEAFF	TGTGCCACCAGCCGATCAGGACAGGGGAGGACTGAAGCTTTCTTT
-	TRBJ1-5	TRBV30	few	CAWSARINQPQHF	TGTGCCTGGAGTGCCAGGATCAATCAGCCCCAGCATTTT
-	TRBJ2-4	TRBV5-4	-	CASSLDLGENIQYF	TGTGCCAGCAGCTTAGATTTAGGGGAAAACATTCAGTACTTC
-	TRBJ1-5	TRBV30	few	CAWSVQGGQPQHF	TGTGCCTGGAGTGTACAGGGTGGTCAGCCCCAGCATTTT
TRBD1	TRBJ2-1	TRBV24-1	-	CATSDPWTGPPYNEQFF	TGTGCCACCAGTGATCCGTGGACAGGGCCGCCTTACAATGAGCAGTTCTTC
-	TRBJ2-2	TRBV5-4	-	CASSLVGRGPNTGELFF	TGTGCCAGCAGCTTGGTGGGCAGGGGCCCGAACACCGGGGAGCTGTTTTTT
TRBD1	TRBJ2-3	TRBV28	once	CASSSDRGTTDTQYF	TGTGCCAGCAGTAGCGACAGGGGGACCACAGATACGCAGTATTTT
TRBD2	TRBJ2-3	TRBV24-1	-	CATSDPGLADWSTDTQYF	TGTGCCACCAGTGACCCCGGACTAGCGGACTGGAGCACAGATACGCAGTATTTT
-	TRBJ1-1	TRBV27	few	CASSGGGALNTEAFF	TGTGCCAGCAGTGGTGGGGGGGCTCTTAACACTGAAGCTTTCTTT
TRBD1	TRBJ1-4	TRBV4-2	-	CASSQVAGQGRQNEKLFF	TGTGCCAGCAGCCAAGTTGCGGGACAGGGCAGACAAAATGAAAAACTGTTTTTT
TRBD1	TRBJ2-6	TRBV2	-	CASSPQGAYSGANVLTF	TGTGCCAGCAGTCCGCAGGGGGCTTACTCTGGGGCCAACGTCCTGACTTTC
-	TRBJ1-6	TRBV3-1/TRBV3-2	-	CASSPLTGGNSPLHF	TGTGCCAGCAGCCCCTTGACAGGAGGTAATTCACCCCTCCACTTT
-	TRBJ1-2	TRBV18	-	CASSPKGYGYTF	TGTGCCAGCTCACCCAAGGGGTATGGCTACACCTTC
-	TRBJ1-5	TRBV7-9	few	CASSLNGESQPQHF	TGTGCCAGCAGCTTGAATGGGGAGAGTCAGCCCCAGCATTTT
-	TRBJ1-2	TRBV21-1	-	CASSKAGSPHTLYGYTF	TGTGCCAGCAGCAAAGCTGGCTCCCCTCACACCCTCTATGGCTACACCTTC
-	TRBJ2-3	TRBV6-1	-	CASSEPGSGTDTQYF	TGTGCCAGCAGTGAACCCGGTTCGGGCACAGATACGCAGTATTTT
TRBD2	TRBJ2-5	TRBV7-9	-	CASSPDSSGEETQYF	TGTGCCAGCAGCCCAGACTCTAGCGGGGAAGAGACCCAGTACTTC
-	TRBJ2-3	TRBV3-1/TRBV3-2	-	CASSPQAPMAGWADTQYF	TGTGCCAGCAGCCCCCAGGCGCCTATGGCAGGGTGGGCAGATACGCAGTATTTT
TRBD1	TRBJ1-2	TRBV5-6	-	CASSLLQGSYGYTF	TGTGCCAGCAGCCTTCTACAGGGGTCCTATGGCTACACCTTC
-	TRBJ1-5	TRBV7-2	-	CASSSGGGDEPQHF	TGTGCCAGCAGCTCCGGCGGAGGAGACGAGCCCCAGCATTTT
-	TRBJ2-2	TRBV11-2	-	CASSPRTGVAGELFF	TGTGCCAGCAGCCCCAGGACGGGGGTCGCCGGGGAGCTGTTTTTT
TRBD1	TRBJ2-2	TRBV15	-	CATSTLTGGSGELFF	TGTGCCACCAGCACCTTGACAGGGGGCTCCGGGGAGCTGTTTTTT
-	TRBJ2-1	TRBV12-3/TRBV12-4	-	CATKTGGSNEQFF	TGTGCCACAAAGACAGGCGGGTCCAATGAGCAGTTCTTC
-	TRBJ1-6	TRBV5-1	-	CASSLDLGVYNSPLHF	TGCGCCAGCAGCTTGGATCTAGGTGTCTATAATTCACCCCTCCACTTT
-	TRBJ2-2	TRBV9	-	CASSQDKNTGELFF	TGTGCCAGCAGCCAGGACAAGAACACCGGGGAGCTGTTTTTT
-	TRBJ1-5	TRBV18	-	CASSSDILQPQHF	TGTGCCAGCTCATCAGACATCCTCCAGCCCCAGCATTTT
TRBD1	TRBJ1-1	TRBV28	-	CASSLGGGVKTEAFF	TGTGCCAGCAGTTTAGGAGGGGGCGTCAAGACTGAAGCTTTCTTT
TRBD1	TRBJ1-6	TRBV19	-	CASRTGNSPLHF	TGTGCCAGTAGGACAGGGAATTCACCCCTCCACTTT
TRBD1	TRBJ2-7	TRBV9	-	CASSVVGTELYEQYF	TGTGCCAGCAGCGTAGTCGGGACAGAACTCTACGAGCAGTACTTC
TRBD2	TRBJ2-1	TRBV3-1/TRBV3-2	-	CASSQASGRVEQFF	TGTGCCAGCAGCCAGGCTAGCGGCAGGGTTGAGCAGTTCTTC
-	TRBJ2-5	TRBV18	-	CASSPNSQETQYF	TGTGCCAGCTCACCAAACAGCCAAGAGACCCAGTACTTC
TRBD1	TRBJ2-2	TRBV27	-	CASRGTGVGTGELFF	TGTGCCAGCAGAGGGACAGGGGTTGGGACCGGGGAGCTGTTTTTT
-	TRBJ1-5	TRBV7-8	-	CASSLTPQVRGPQHF	TGTGCCAGCAGCCTAACCCCCCAGGTCAGGGGGCCCCAGCATTTT
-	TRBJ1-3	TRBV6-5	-	CASSYGSRSSGNTIYF	TGTGCCAGCAGTTACGGTAGTCGGAGCTCTGGAAACACCATATATTTT
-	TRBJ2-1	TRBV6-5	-	CASSFRGGPYEQFF	TGTGCCAGCAGTTTTCGCGGGGGCCCCTATGAGCAGTTCTTC